The 10 T cell receptor beta chains below all came from one sample that was sequenced in a study of cytomegalovirus exposure and HLA in healthy donors. Primers included in the PCR were 60 Vbeta and 13 Jbeta primers. Method: immunoSEQ multiplex PCR; TCRdb's copy keeps in-frame clones and lacks some. The table shows roughly 130,000 clones, with roughly 82% occurring only once. The sequencing sample was made of PBMCs. The receptor source for this set is a woman between 18 and 29 years old in good health and CMV-seropositive.

The rearrangement links TRBV5-7 to TRBJ1-1, with TRBD1 matching 10 bases. TRBV5-7 is an ORF, with its function uncertain. The V segment lost 3 bases and the J segment 3 bases; nucleotides outside the gene matches: 5. This CDR3 region has 15 residues. In nucleotides, the CDR3 is TGTGCCAGCAGCTCTGGACAGGGGGAAGACACTGAAGCTTTCTTT. This translates into CASSSGQGEDTEAFF.

V and J are TRBV7-3 and TRBJ2-7, with 10 bases aligning to TRBD2. The V gene's germline CDR1 is SGHTA and CDR2 FQGTGA. This CDR3 is 15 amino acids long. With V trimmed by 4 bases and J by 2 bases, 5 bases remained unmatched. The CDR3 spells CASSYASGGTYEQYF. The DNA for the CDR3 is TGTGCCAGCAGCTACGCTAGCGGGGGAACCTACGAGCAGTACTTC.

The rearrangement links TRBV7-7 to TRBJ2-5, with D perhaps matching TRBD1 (7 bases). Germline assignment: CDR1 SSHAT and CDR2 FNYEAQ (reference sequence). The V end was cut by 1 base, the J end by 4 bases, with 16 bases between. This CDR3 contains 16 residues. CDR3: CASSLETAGGRETQYF. CDR3 in DNA: TGTGCCAGCAGCTTAGAAACGGCAGGGGGGCGAGAGACCCAGTACTTC.

This chain links TRBV19 with TRBJ1-2, with unresolved D. The CDR3 is 14 residues long. Trimming took 3 bases from V and 8 from J, leaving 16 bases between them. Per the germline V gene, CDR1 is LNHDA and CDR2 is SQIVND (reference sequence). The chain's CDR3 is CASSMRRESGGYTF. The CDR3 nucleotides are TGTGCCAGTAGTATGAGAAGGGAGTCTGGCGGCTACACCTTC. The variable domain in full, completed from reference TRBV19 and TRBJ1-2, reads DGGITQSPKYLFRKEGQNVTLSCEQNLNHDAMYWYRQDPGQGLRLIYYSQIVNDFQKGDIAEGYSVSREKKESFPLTVTSAQKNPTAFYLCASSMRRESGGYTFGSGTRLTVV.

The chain carries TRBV5-6 and TRBJ2-1; D might be TRBD1 (6 bases). The CDR3 is 13 residues long. Per germline, CDR1 SGHDT and CDR2 YYEEEE. The V end lost 0 bases, the J end lost 7 bases, and 8 bases lay between the germline ends. CDR3 coding DNA: TGTGCCAGCAGCTTGGCGGGGACAAATGAGCAGTTCTTC. As protein: CASSLAGTNEQFF.

The chain carries TRBV27 and TRBJ1-6; D not certain. Per germline, CDR1 MNHEY and CDR2 SMNVEV (reference sequence). The CDR3 is 13 amino acids. Trimming stripped 2 bases from V and 8 bases from J, with 7 bases between. CDR3 loop: CASSLGLYSPLHF. The CDR3 nucleotides read TGTGCCAGCAGTTTAGGGCTCTATTCACCCCTCCACTTT.

Worth noting for this clone: This specimen includes other DNA sequences encoding the same CDR3. V is TRBV18 and J is TRBJ2-1; maybe TRBD2 (6 bases). Looked up from germline, CDR1 is KGHSH and CDR2 is LQKENI. The CDR3 is made up of 16 amino acids. Trimming stripped 2 bases from V and 0 bases from J, with 11 bases between. CDR3 nucleotides: TGTGCCAGCTCACCAAGGGACTCAAGCTCCTACAATGAGCAGTTCTTC. It encodes CASSPRDSSSYNEQFF. Filled out from reference TRBV18 and TRBJ2-1, the complete variable domain reads NAGVMQNPRHLVRRRGQEARLRCSPMKGHSHVYWYRQLPEEGLKFMVYLQKENIIDESGMPKERFSAEFPKEGPSILRIQQVVRGDSAAYFCASSPRDSSSYNEQFFGPGTRLTVL.

This clone was counted only a few times. This chain uses TRBV13 with TRBJ2-7, with 10 nucleotides matching TRBD2. The CDR3 spans 14 residues. Germline CDR1 and CDR2: PRHDT and FYEKMQ (reference sequence). Trimming took 6 bases from V and 0 from J; bases not matched to a gene: 2. For the CDR3, the DNA is TGTGCCAGCAGGATAGCGGGGGGCTCCTACGAGCAGTACTTC. Its protein product is CASRIAGGSYEQYF.

This chain links TRBV18 with TRBJ2-1; 7 bases are a match to TRBD2. With 3 bases clipped from V and 1 base from J, the junction kept 3 bases outside the gene matches. The germline V gene has CDR1 KGHSH and CDR2 LQKENI. The CDR3 has 15 amino acids. The CDR3 region has the DNA TGTGCCAGCTCACCGGGGGGAGGGTCCTACAATGAGCAGTTCTTC. Its translation is CASSPGGGSYNEQFF.

The gene calls are TRBV11-3 and TRBJ2-2; 11 nucleotides match TRBD1. With 5 bases clipped from V and 6 bases from J, the junction kept 5 bases outside the gene matches. The CDR3 is 15 amino acids. The V gene's germline CDR1 is SGHNT and CDR2 YENEEA. CDR3 bases: TGTGCCAGCAGCAAGGGACAGGGGGGGGCCGGGGAGCTGTTTTTT. Translated, it gives CASSKGQGGAGELFF.